This passage covers 17 T cell receptor beta chains from one sample sequenced in a study of cytomegalovirus exposure and HLA in healthy donors. The PCR ran on 60 Vbeta and 13 Jbeta primers. The method was immunoSEQ multiplex PCR; TCRdb's version includes in-frame clones alone and lacks a portion of them. Among about 150,000 clones listed, 70% were seen once. Sample: PBMCs. The receptors come from a woman aged 55-70 years in good health and CMV-seropositive.

This clone was detected only once. The chain is built from TRBV9 and TRBJ2-7, with 7 bases matching TRBD1. CDR1 and CDR2 (germline): SGDLS, YYNGEE. The CDR3 is made up of 17 amino acids. V shed 2 bases, J shed 1 base, and the junction held 12 bases outside the gene matches. DNA of the CDR3: TGTGCCAGCAGCGTCCTCCTCGGGACAGACTATTCCTACGAGCAGTACTTC. Its translation is CASSVLLGTDYSYEQYF.

The chain couples TRBV5-1 to TRBJ1-1; TRBD1 might be the D (6 bases). V was pared by 4 bases and J by 1 base, with 14 bases between. The germline V gene encodes CDR1 SGHRS and CDR2 YFSETQ. The CDR3 loop spans 15 amino acids. CDR3 sequence: CASSLGQDRNTEAFF. DNA of the CDR3: TGCGCCAGCAGCCTCGGGCAGGACAGGAACACTGAAGCTTTCTTT.

Only one count was recorded for this clone. The rearrangement links TRBV27 to TRBJ1-2, with D possibly matching TRBD1 (6 bases). The germline V and J ends were trimmed by 4 bases and 0 bases, with 12 bases remaining between them. The CDR3 is made up of 15 amino acids. The germline gives CDR1 MNHEY, CDR2 SMNVEV (reference sequence). The CDR3 DNA follows: TGTGCCAGCAGTTCAGGGACAAAAGCTAACTATGGCTACACCTTC. This gives the protein CASSSGTKANYGYTF.

The rearrangement joins TRBV27 to TRBJ2-3; D remains ambiguous. Per the germline V gene, CDR1 is MNHEY and CDR2 is SMNVEV (reference sequence). V lost 5 bases and J 6 bases, leaving 6 bases between the germline ends. The CDR3 has 11 amino acids. CDR3 coding DNA: TGTGCCAGCAGTGTCTTGGATACGCAGTATTTT. Translated: CASSVLDTQYF.

This chain connects TRBV28 to TRBJ2-1, with D unclear. V shed 2 bases and J shed 3 bases, with 8 bases lying between them. The CDR3 runs to 14 residues. The germline CDR1 and CDR2 sequences are MDHEN and SYDVKM. The CDR3 protein is CASSLPHLYNEQFF. The CDR3 coding sequence is TGTGCCAGCAGTTTACCACACCTCTACAATGAGCAGTTCTTC.

The V call is TRBV19, the J call TRBJ2-5; TRBD2 matches 12 bases. The junction had 10 bases not matched to a gene; V was cut back by 7 bases and J by 4 bases. CDR1 LNHDA and CDR2 SQIVND come from the germline V gene (reference sequence). This CDR3 is 16 amino acids long. The CDR3 coding sequence is TGTGCCAGTAAGGGGCCTAGCGGGAGGGTCGGAGAGACCCAGTACTTC. Amino acid sequence: CASKGPSGRVGETQYF.

This clone was recorded a few times. The chain recombines TRBV2 with TRBJ1-1; D not certain. This CDR3 has 15 amino acids. The germline V and J ends were trimmed by 3 bases and 1 base, with 12 bases remaining between them. The germline CDR1 and CDR2 sequences are SNHLY and FYNNEI. For the CDR3, the DNA is TGTGCCAGCAGTGAGGAGGGAGGGCAGAACACTGAAGCTTTCTTT. This sequence encodes CASSEEGGQNTEAFF.

This clone came up a few times. This chain uses TRBV2 with TRBJ2-3; D uncertain. The CDR3 is made up of 15 amino acids. Germline loops: CDR1 SNHLY, CDR2 FYNNEI. The germline V and J ends were trimmed by 3 bases and 2 bases, with 12 bases remaining between them. The CDR3 bases are TGTGCCAGCAGTGACGCCACCTACTCCACAGATACGCAGTATTTT. It specifies CASSDATYSTDTQYF.

Here the CDR3 DNA reads TGTGCCAGCAGGACAGGGACTAGCGGGAGGGACTCCTACGAGCAGTACTTC. Its translation: CASRTGTSGRDSYEQYF. The chain uses TRBV5-4 and TRBJ2-7, with 16 positions matching TRBD2. Germline V lookup: CDR1 SGHNT, CDR2 YYREEE (reference sequence). V was pared by 5 bases and J by 0 bases, with 5 bases of the junction left unmatched. The CDR3 totals 17 residues.

The rearrangement uses TRBV12-5 and TRBJ2-1; 11 nucleotides line up with TRBD1. The CDR3 is 15 amino acids. CDR1 and CDR2 from the germline V gene are LGHNT and FRNRAP. Trimming cost V 7 bases and J 8 bases; bases outside gene matches: 10. Here the CDR3 DNA reads TGTGCTAGTGCCCTCGGGGGACAGGGGGTTTATGAGCAGTTCTTC. Protein sequence: CASALGGQGVYEQFF.

This clone turned up a few times. The V call is TRBV2, the J call TRBJ1-5; maybe TRBD1 (5 bases). Trimming took 4 bases from V and 4 from J, leaving 8 bases between them. Germline values: CDR1 SNHLY, CDR2 FYNNEI. CDR3 length: 13 amino acids. The CDR3 DNA reads TGTGCCAGCAGTGGCAGGGAAAATCAGCCCCAGCATTTT. Protein sequence: CASSGRENQPQHF.

The V call is TRBV28, the J call TRBJ1-1; TRBD1 is a possible D gene (5 bases). Germline V gene data show CDR1 as MDHEN and CDR2 as SYDVKM. Trimming pared 8 bases from V and 5 bases from J, leaving 15 bases between. This CDR3 contains 13 residues. CDR3 loop: CASCTSGLTEAFF. The CDR3, as DNA: TGTGCCAGCTGTACATCAGGGTTGACTGAAGCTTTCTTT.

The rearrangement joins TRBV6-5 to TRBJ1-2; TRBD1 matches 9 bases. Germline CDR1 is MNHEY and CDR2 is SVGAGI. This CDR3 has 13 amino acids. V lost 5 bases and J lost 8; bases outside the gene matches: 6. The CDR3 spells CASSERTGEGYTF. Written as DNA, the CDR3 is TGTGCCAGCAGTGAGCGGACAGGGGAAGGCTACACCTTC.

This clone was counted a single time. The junction does not match germline at one end; this may be a read error. CDR3 sequence: CASRPGGADYGSTF. CDR3 sequence (DNA): TGTGCCAGCAGGCCAGGGGGCGCAGACTATGGCTCCACCTTC. J is TRBJ1-2 and V is TRBV28; 8 bases are shared with TRBD1. Germline V lookup: CDR1 MDHEN, CDR2 SYDVKM. There are 14 residues in the CDR3.

V is TRBV9 and J is TRBJ1-3, with D unclear. Germline values: CDR1 SGDLS, CDR2 YYNGEE. V was trimmed by 0 bases and J by 2 bases, leaving 6 bases between them. This CDR3 is 14 amino acids long. CDR3 nucleotides: TGTGCCAGCAGCGTAGGGGCAGCTGGAAACACCATATATTTT. It is translated as CASSVGAAGNTIYF.

This chain joins TRBV28 and TRBJ2-3; D uncertain. This CDR3 has 12 residues. The V end lost 10 bases, the J end lost 9 bases, and 17 bases lay between the germline ends. Germline CDR1 MDHEN, CDR2 SYDVKM. CDR3: CATFGQARTQYF. The CDR3 bases are TGTGCCACGTTCGGCCAGGCCAGGACGCAGTATTTT.

The V and J genes are TRBV27 and TRBJ2-3; TRBD1 is a possible D gene (6 bases). With 8 bases removed from V and 6 bases from J, the gap between germline ends came to 18 bases. CDR1 is MNHEY and CDR2 is SMNVEV in the germline V gene (reference sequence). The CDR3 extends over 14 amino acids. This CDR3 reads CASYRTAGEDTQYF. Here the CDR3 DNA reads TGTGCCAGCTACCGGACAGCCGGGGAGGATACGCAGTATTTT.